The source of this T cell receptor (beta chain) is a study of human T cells and chemical hapten exposure. Study as a whole: All patients underwent weekly scalp dosing with diphenylcyclopropenone for the full approximately 25-week study. Points from the study as a whole: TCRs above 1 in 1000 frequency stayed constant with DPC sensitization.

This clonotype was seen only a few times. Antigen: not known. As for time point: pre-sensitization, week 0. Sample treatment: therapeutic diphenylcyclopropenone sensitization with weekly scalp DPC. Non-pregnant alopecia patients aged 18 to 70, suitable for DPC therapy. Before extraction, the whole blood was not fractionated, and total RNA was taken from it. Via MiXCR, TCRdb re-called the RACE reads, giving one row per CDR3 protein. This table holds about 68,000 distinct CDR3 sequences, about 10% found once. This sequence was found in a woman between 50 and 59 years old with alopecia areata. Some clones in this sample may be carry-over from other donors' samples. The specimen was whole blood, collected in connection with sensitization to the hapten diphenylcyclopropenone (DPC).

This CDR3 reads CASSPKVAANTGELFF. CDR3 sequence (DNA): TGTGCCAGCAGCCCCAAGGTAGCGGCGAACACCGGGGAGCTGTTTTTT. The rearrangement joins TRBV7-3 to TRBJ2-2, with D possibly being TRBD2 (6 bases). V lost 5 bases and J lost 0, with 13 bases in between. The CDR3 is 16 residues long. The germline gives CDR1 SGHTA, CDR2 FQGTGA.